The rows below give T cell receptor beta chains drawn from one sample of a study of breast tumors, draining lymph nodes, adjacent tissues. A single record per CDR3 protein comes from TCRdb applying MiXCR to the multiplex PCR reads. The data show some 130,000 distinct CDR3 sequences, with less than 20% seen just once and over 3% held by the top ten. Sample: axillary lymph node tissue. These receptors all come from a female donor with breast cancer. Some clones in this sample may be carry-over from other donors' samples. Both conserved end residues are part of each CDR3. Clone size appears in some rows only: once, few, many, or a class for an expanded clone.

TRBJ2-1,15,TRBV4-1,many,CASSQGGRGFDEQFF
TRBJ1-6,16,TRBV20-1,many,CSARDTSGGSNSPLHF
TRBJ2-1,14,TRBV12-3/TRBV12-4,many,CASSTGDSYNEQFF
TRBJ1-6,16,TRBV9,many,CASSGGGDQYNSPLHF
TRBJ2-7,13,TRBV20-1,many,CSAPTALTYEQYF
TRBJ2-1,17,TRBV27,few,CASSSPLTSGTYNEQFF
TRBJ1-2,13,TRBV20-1,many,CSARISGESGYTF
TRBJ2-7,14,TRBV6-5,many,CASSYSTASYEQYF
TRBJ2-3,15,TRBV11-2,NA,CASSLDAQPTDTQYF
TRBJ2-3,14,TRBV20-1,many,CSAGAFPITDTQYF
TRBJ2-7,17,TRBV5-5,many,CASRDIPGQLSSYEQYF
TRBJ1-4,14,TRBV27,many,CASSLYQRPEKLFF
TRBJ1-1,13,TRBV20-1,few,CSVTGELSTEAFF
TRBJ2-5,14,TRBV6-2/TRBV6-3,few,CASSYSPGVETQYF
TRBJ2-5,14,TRBV20-1,many,CSAREPRNQETQYF
TRBJ1-4,16,TRBV10-1,many,CASSESSFGPGEKLFF
TRBJ2-7,14,TRBV20-1,many,CSARKGAVGYEQYF
TRBJ2-3,16,TRBV4-1,few,CASSQGVAGFTDTQYF
TRBJ2-3,14,TRBV24-1,many,CATSDRTVTDTQYF
TRBJ2-2,16,TRBV18,NA,CASSRRTDTNTGELFF
TRBJ2-2,16,TRBV5-1,NA,CASSDGQPNFRGELFF
TRBJ1-5,15,TRBV12-3/TRBV12-4,many,CASSATASSNQPQHF
TRBJ1-2,15,TRBV7-2,many,CASSLQAGGVYGYTF
TRBJ2-7,15,TRBV9,many,CASSPGGSGSYEQYF
TRBJ2-3,14,TRBV6-6,few,CASKAGAGTDTQYF
TRBJ1-2,13,TRBV5-1,many,CASSLWTGYGYTF
TRBJ2-6,17,TRBV20-1,NA,CSANPGQGYSGANVLTF
TRBJ2-7,16,TRBV6-5,many,CASKVATGRGGYEQYF
TRBJ1-6,14,TRBV20-1,many,CSARVKGSFSPLHF
TRBJ2-7,14,TRBV27,many,CASSQTGTAYEQYF
TRBJ2-1,19,TRBV4-1,many,CASSQDILVAAISYNEQFF
TRBJ2-4,14,TRBV20-1,NA,CSATSGSLVDIQYF
TRBJ2-3,13,TRBV15,NA,CATRPGGGDTQYF
TRBJ2-7,13,TRBV28,NA,CASSTGPVDEQYF
TRBJ1-2,13,TRBV7-3,many,CASSLPGGRGYTF
TRBJ2-5,15,TRBV7-9,many,CASSSEDITAETQYF
TRBJ2-7,15,TRBV5-1,many,CASSARGPVSYEQYF
TRBJ2-3,17,TRBV3-1,NA,CASSLRGGGGRTDTQYF
TRBJ1-2,14,TRBV20-1,many,CSAREPGTNYGYTF
TRBJ2-5,14,TRBV28,many,CASSPTGFQETQYF
TRBJ2-2,15,TRBV20-1,few,CGASAQGANTGELFF
TRBJ1-6,16,TRBV5-1,many,CASSIGTGAYNSPLHF
TRBJ2-1,12,TRBV18,many,CASSPTGNEQFF
TRBJ2-1,14,TRBV20-1,many,CSARDGRGSNEQFF
TRBJ2-7,14,TRBV20-1,many,CSALDSLSLYEQYF
TRBJ2-7,14,TRBV2,many,CASSQTGVSYEQYF
TRBJ1-2,13,TRBV20-1,many,CSASVEGSYGYTF
TRBJ1-4,14,TRBV12-3/TRBV12-4,many,CASSLGATNEKLFF
TRBJ2-2,17,TRBV3-1,NA,CASSPKGLAGNTGELFF
TRBJ2-1,15,TRBV20-1,many,CSARGTSGRGGEQFF
TRBJ1-6,15,TRBV6-4,many,CASSSSGTGPSPLHF
TRBJ1-4,16,TRBV4-1,few,CASSQGLTLTNEELFF
TRBJ2-6,17,TRBV15,many,CATSREQGDFGANVLTF
TRBJ2-7,15,TRBV9,many,CASSVGTAPSYEQYF
TRBJ2-3,15,TRBV19,many,CASSPWKGSTDTQYF
TRBJ2-5,16,TRBV19,many,CASSTWGQGARETQYF
TRBJ1-2,13,TRBV19,many,CASSIEGERGYTF
TRBJ2-7,13,TRBV15,many,CATPFLAAGEQYF